Listed below are T cell receptor beta chains from one sample, sequenced in a study of control samples from healthy donors and cancer patients. The protocol was immunoSEQ multiplex PCR, while the TCRdb copy is restricted to in-frame clones and leaves out a portion. The repertoire consists of 60,000 to 75,000 clones, with 70% to 90% occurring once and the leading ten covering roughly 6%. Sequencing was performed on blood. The source of these receptors is a man aged 40-50 years in good health. CDR3s include the opening cysteine and the closing phenylalanine or tryptophan. A D gene is named only where the DNA matches it firmly. Only some rows state a clone size, as once, few, many or a class for expanded clones.

D gene,V gene,clone size,CDR3 length,J gene,CDR3 protein,CDR3 DNA
.,TRBV7-2,.,14,TRBJ1-4,CASSLVTTNEKLFF,TGTGCCAGCAGCTTAGTCACAACTAATGAAAAACTGTTTTTT
.,TRBV18,few,14,TRBJ1-5,CASSPPGTDQPQHF,TGTGCCAGCTCACCACCAGGGACGGATCAGCCCCAGCATTTT
.,TRBV28,.,15,TRBJ2-3,CASSLNGINTDTQYF,TGTGCCAGCAGTTTAAACGGCATAAACACAGATACGCAGTATTTT
.,TRBV29-1,few,15,TRBJ2-2,CSVELGTANTGELFF,TGCAGCGTTGAACTTGGGACCGCGAACACCGGGGAGCTGTTTTTT
TRBD1,TRBV28,.,15,TRBJ1-5,CASKSGDRPWQPQHF,TGTGCCAGTAAATCCGGGGACAGACCCTGGCAGCCCCAGCATTTT
.,TRBV19,.,15,TRBJ1-3,CASSPEDNSGNTIYF,TGTGCCAGTAGTCCAGAGGACAATTCTGGAAACACCATATATTTT
.,TRBV6-5,.,14,TRBJ1-6,CASSTRGSNSPLHF,TGTGCCAGCAGCACCAGGGGCTCGAATTCACCCCTCCACTTT
TRBD2,TRBV29-1,.,14,TRBJ2-5,CSVDSGGPGETQYF,TGCAGCGTTGACTCGGGAGGGCCAGGGGAGACCCAGTACTTC
.,TRBV11-2,.,14,TRBJ2-5,CASSLDFSQETQYF,TGTGCCAGCAGCTTAGATTTCAGCCAAGAGACCCAGTACTTC
.,TRBV27,.,15,TRBJ2-2,CASSPPTGRTGELFF,TGTGCCAGCAGTCCACCGACAGGGAGGACCGGGGAGCTGTTTTTT
.,TRBV7-2,.,14,TRBJ1-5,CASSLGGGNQPQHF,TGTGCCAGCAGCTTAGGGGGGGGGAATCAGCCCCAGCATTTT
.,TRBV5-8,few,15,TRBJ1-5,CASSLYRVGNQPQHF,TGTGCCAGCAGCTTGTACAGGGTCGGAAATCAGCCCCAGCATTTT
.,TRBV30,once,16,TRBJ1-2,CAWSLQSPPTNYGYTF,TGTGCCTGGAGTCTCCAATCCCCGCCGACTAACTATGGCTACACCTTC
TRBD2,TRBV9,.,14,TRBJ2-1,CASSRAGGFNEQFF,TGTGCCAGCAGCAGAGCGGGGGGGTTCAATGAGCAGTTCTTC
.,TRBV7-3,.,13,TRBJ2-1,CASSLTRDNEQFF,TGTGCCAGCAGTCTTACAAGGGACAATGAGCAGTTCTTC
.,TRBV3-1/TRBV3-2,once,15,TRBJ1-3,CASSQVPDSGNTIYF,TGTGCCAGCAGCCAAGTTCCGGACTCTGGAAACACCATATATTTT
TRBD2,TRBV28,.,15,TRBJ2-1,CASTRGLTHYNEQFF,TGTGCCAGCACACGGGGACTAACCCACTACAATGAGCAGTTCTTC
.,TRBV25-1,.,15,TRBJ1-4,CASSESLGWGEKLFF,TGTGCCAGCAGTGAATCACTGGGATGGGGTGAAAAACTGTTTTTT